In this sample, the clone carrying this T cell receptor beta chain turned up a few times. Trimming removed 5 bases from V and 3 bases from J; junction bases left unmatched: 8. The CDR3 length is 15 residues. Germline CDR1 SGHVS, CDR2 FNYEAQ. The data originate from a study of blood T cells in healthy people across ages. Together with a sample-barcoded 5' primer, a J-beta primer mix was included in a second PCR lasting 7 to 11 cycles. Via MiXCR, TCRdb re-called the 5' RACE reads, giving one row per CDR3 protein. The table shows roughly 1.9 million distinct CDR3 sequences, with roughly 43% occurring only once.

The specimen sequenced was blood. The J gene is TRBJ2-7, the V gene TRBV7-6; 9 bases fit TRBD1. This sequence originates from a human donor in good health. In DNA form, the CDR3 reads TGTGCCAGCAGCCCCCGGACAGGGGAGTACTACGAGCAGTACTTC. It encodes CASSPRTGEYYEQYF.